The 10 T cell receptor beta chains reported below all come from one sample, sequenced in a study of monozygotic twins with inflammatory bowel disease. After re-calling the 5' RACE reads, TCRdb lists one entry per CDR3 protein, DNA absent. This table lists fewer than 450,000 distinct CDR3 sequences. Input material: blood. The source is a human donor with ulcerative colitis or Crohn's disease, or a healthy co-twin of an affected twin (not recorded which).

CDR3 sequence: CASSQPGTSDTEAFF. V gene TRBV25-1 combines with J gene TRBJ1-1; there is no DNA to check the TCRdb D call of TRBD1. This CDR3 comprises 15 residues. CDR1 is MGHDK, CDR2 SYGVNS, per germline.

The rearrangement links TRBV6-1 to TRBJ2-5; TCRdb proposes TRBD2, but this gene call is untestable without DNA. The CDR3 loop spans 14 amino acids. The germline gives CDR1 MNHNS, CDR2 SASEGT. The CDR3 loop is CASRSAGGLETQYF.

This sequence joins TRBV7-6 and TRBJ2-3; TCRdb's D gene call, TRBD1, goes unchecked for lack of DNA. The CDR3 totals 18 residues. Germline V gene lookup returns CDR1 SGHVS and CDR2 FNYEAQ. CDR3 loop: CASSLAAWGLGDTDTQYF. Full variable domain (rest looked up from reference TRBV7-6 and TRBJ2-3): GAGVSQSPRYKVTKRGQDVALRCDPISGHVSLYWYRQALGQGPEFLTYFNYEAQQDKSGLPNDRFSAERPEGSISTLTIQRTEQRDSAMYRCASSLAAWGLGDTDTQYFGPGTRLTVL.

The V gene is TRBV6-2 or TRBV6-3, the J gene TRBJ2-1; TCRdb designates TRBD1, a call that cannot be tested without DNA. CDR1 and CDR2 (germline): MNHEY, SVGEGT. The CDR3 totals 17 residues. This CDR3 is CASSWAGGGVGYNEQFF.

CDR3 region: CASSQEVWTALNTDTQYF. The rearrangement joins TRBV4-3 to TRBJ2-3; TCRdb's D call, TRBD1, is unchecked because there is no DNA. The CDR3 contains 18 residues. In germline, CDR1 is LGHNA, CDR2 YSLEER.

The rearrangement uses TRBV2 and TRBJ1-5; TCRdb's D gene call, TRBD1, goes unchecked for lack of DNA. Germline CDR1 reads SNHLY; CDR2 reads FYNNEI. The CDR3 length is 20 residues. This CDR3 is CASRKLRGASGTGGSQPQHF. Drawing the rest from reference TRBV2 and TRBJ1-5, the complete variable domain is EPEVTQTPSHQVTQMGQEVILRCVPISNHLYFYWYRQILGQKVEFLVSFYNNEISEKSEIFDDQFSVERPDGSNFTLKIRSTKLEDSAMYFCASRKLRGASGTGGSQPQHFGDGTRLSIL.

The chain carries TRBV3-1 and TRBJ2-5; the TRBD1 assignment by TCRdb is unverifiable without DNA. The germline V gene has CDR1 LGHDT and CDR2 YNNKEL (reference sequence). The length of the CDR3 is 15 residues. CDR3 sequence reads: CASSHTPGDQETQYF.

V and J are TRBV7-2 and TRBJ2-4; no DNA is available, so the TRBD2 call from TCRdb remains unchecked. This CDR3 region has 14 residues. Germline CDR1 and CDR2: SGHTA and FQGNSA. CDR3: CASSRSGTENIQYF.

The genes are TRBV11-3 and TRBJ2-1. The CDR3 is made up of 14 amino acids. Germline V gene lookup returns CDR1 SGHNT and CDR2 YENEEA. The CDR3 spells CASSLVGAYNEQFF.

The CDR3: CASSLVGGSSYNEQFF. This chain joins TRBV7-9 and TRBJ2-1; the TRBD1 assignment by TCRdb is unverifiable without DNA. CDR3 size: 16 residues. Germline CDR1 is SEHNR and CDR2 is FQNEAQ (reference sequence).